The present TCR beta chain was sequenced within a study of T cell changes during pregnancy in multiple sclerosis. Sequencing was performed with immunoSEQ multiplex PCR; in TCRdb, only in-frame clones are kept and a portion is missing. The table includes over 70,000 clones, around 93% detected once. V was clipped by 3 bases and J by 5 bases; unmatched bases: 13. Germline CDR1 is MNHEY and CDR2 is SMNVEV (reference sequence). The CDR3 spans 16 residues. The receptor's source is a female donor with multiple sclerosis, enrolled in a pregnancy study. This material consisted of peripheral blood, taken in the third trimester of pregnancy. This chain links TRBV27 with TRBJ2-7, with 7 bases fitting TRBD1. The CDR3 spells CASSFVKSTGPHEQYF. CDR3 nucleotides: TGTGCCAGCAGTTTCGTTAAGTCGACAGGGCCCCACGAGCAGTACTTC.